This T cell receptor beta chain was recorded in a study of blood T cells in healthy people across ages. Study summary: For every two T cells, template switching captured about one barcoded beta molecule. Points from the study as a whole: Without sorted subsets, naive and antigen-experienced compartments could not be conclusively compared.

For every donor, a draw yielded 9.5 to 10 milliliters of peripheral blood. The use of a sample-barcoded 5' primer and a J-beta primer mix characterized a second PCR of roughly 7 to 11 cycles. TCRdb itself ran the 5' RACE reads through MiXCR, one entry per CDR3 protein. The top ten clones hold approximately 20% of a sample with under 1 million distinct CDR3 sequences, roughly 44% of them seen once. Of note for this clonotype: Its antigen is not known.

Germline CDR1 reads MNHNY; CDR2 reads SVGAGI (reference sequence). This CDR3 is 14 amino acids long. Trimming removed 8 bases from V and 0 bases from J, with 13 bases in between. The source of this sequence is a man aged 55-75 years in good health. Sequenced: blood. This sequence joins TRBV6-6 and TRBJ1-2; D is unclear. The CDR3 is CASLTDGANYGYTF. The CDR3 coding sequence is TGTGCCAGCCTAACCGACGGCGCTAACTATGGCTACACCTTC.